These 14 T cell receptor beta chains share one sample of origin, sequenced in a study of identical twins (dated by TCRdb to 2016 to 2018). Library generation was performed with 5' RACE. The instrument given in TCRdb is Illumina HiSeq 2000. TCRdb cleaned the public reads at Q25 with fastp, built clones with MiXCR and kept in-frame beta chains. Under each unique CDR3 protein, matching rows form one entry showing the most common genes and DNA. The sample table records approximately 630,000 distinct CDR3 sequences; around 7.5% of these occur just once. Of the sample, 1.6% is held by the ten largest clones. These data were also reused for a study on yellow fever vaccine responses in identical twins.

Sequences were obtained from PBMCs. The receptors were gathered from a woman in her late teens or twenties in good health.

The sample holds many counts of this clonotype. This rearrangement joins TRBV9 to TRBJ2-2, with D possibly being TRBD1 (6 bases). Trimming removed 2 bases at V and 4 bases at J, with 9 bases between. The CDR3 is made up of 14 amino acids. The V gene's germline CDR1 is SGDLS and CDR2 YYNGEE. The chain's CDR3 is CASSVLGGTGELFF. CDR3 nucleotides: TGTGCCAGCAGCGTGCTAGGGGGCACCGGGGAGCTGTTTTTT.

This clonotype was counted at least ten times. This rearrangement joins TRBV27 to TRBJ2-7; 8 bases line up with TRBD1. J lost 0 bases, V lost 4 bases, and 2 bases had no gene match. Germline CDR1 is MNHEY and CDR2 is SMNVEV (reference sequence). The CDR3 consists of 14 residues. CDR3 in DNA: TGTGCCAGCAGTTGGGGGACAGGCTCCTACGAGCAGTACTTC. It translates to CASSWGTGSYEQYF.

This rearrangement joins TRBV9 to TRBJ2-1, with D perhaps matching TRBD1 or TRBD2 (5 bases each). V was pared by 2 bases and J by 7 bases, with 22 bases between. The CDR3 contains 17 residues. Per the germline V gene, CDR1 is SGDLS and CDR2 is YYNGEE. As DNA, the CDR3 is TGTGCCAGCAGCGTTGGTAGCTGGGGGAAGGAGTGGAATGAGCAGTTCTTC. Its translation is CASSVGSWGKEWNEQFF.

Written as DNA, the CDR3 is TGTGCCAGCAGCAGGGACGGACTCTACGAGCAGTACTTC. Its protein product is CASSRDGLYEQYF. The chain combines TRBV12-3 or TRBV12-4 with TRBJ2-7; possibly TRBD1 or TRBD2 for D (5 bases each). Trimming stripped 6 bases from V and 3 bases from J, with 12 bases between. There are 13 residues in the CDR3.

This clonotype was observed a handful of times. The chain links TRBV3-1 to TRBJ2-5, with D unclear. Germline loops: CDR1 LGHDT, CDR2 YNNKEL (reference sequence). The CDR3 runs 12 residues. Trimming pared 4 bases from V and 8 bases from J, leaving 11 bases between. The CDR3 loop reads CASSLTDGTQYF. As DNA, the CDR3 is TGTGCCAGCAGCCTAACAGACGGAACCCAGTACTTC.

This clonotype was counted many times. This chain uses TRBV6-1 with TRBJ1-2; D not certain. V lost 7 bases, J lost 6 bases, and 18 bases lay in between. CDR1 is MNHNS, CDR2 SASEGT, per germline. This CDR3 comprises 14 residues. CDR3 loop: CASTTEGVTDGYTF. As DNA, the CDR3 is TGTGCCAGCACAACCGAGGGCGTTACGGATGGCTACACCTTC.

This clonotype has just a few counts. The CDR3 nucleotides are TGTGCCAGCAGCTTAGAAGGGCTTCGTCAAATAAGTGGCTACACCTTC. Residues: CASSLEGLRQISGYTF. The chain couples TRBV5-4 to TRBJ1-2, with D hard to call. The germline V gene encodes CDR1 SGHNT and CDR2 YYREEE (reference sequence). Between the trimmed V and J ends, which lost 2 bases and 7 bases, there was a span of 21 bases. This CDR3 comprises 16 residues.

The rearrangement links TRBV5-1 to TRBJ2-2, with D possibly TRBD1 on 6 matching bases. The germline gives CDR1 SGHRS, CDR2 YFSETQ. Trimming stripped 7 bases from V and 4 bases from J, with 14 bases between. CDR3 length equals 14 residues. CDR3 amino acids: CASGEQGLTGELFF. CDR3 in DNA: TGCGCCAGCGGGGAACAGGGCCTCACCGGGGAGCTGTTTTTT.

The DNA of the CDR3 is TGTGCCAGCAGCTTGGGGGCAGGGACCGAGCAGTACTTC. Protein: CASSLGAGTEQYF. The chain couples TRBV5-6 to TRBJ2-7, with D perhaps matching TRBD1 or TRBD2 (5 bases each). Germline CDR1 reads SGHDT; CDR2 reads YYEEEE. The CDR3 sequence is 13 residues long. With 0 bases removed from V and 6 bases from J, the gap between germline ends came to 10 bases. The whole variable domain, filled in from reference TRBV5-6 and TRBJ2-7, reads DAGVTQSPTHLIKTRGQQVTLRCSPKSGHDTVSWYQQALGQGPQFIFQYYEEEERQRGNFPDRFSGHQFPNYSSELNVNALLLGDSALYLCASSLGAGTEQYFGPGTRLTVT.

In this sample, this clonotype turned up a few times. The chain employs TRBV12-3 or TRBV12-4 and TRBJ2-5; 9 positions agree with TRBD1. V lost 6 bases and J lost 5; bases outside the gene matches: 7. The CDR3 sequence is 14 residues long. The CDR3 spells CASRPGTGPETQYF. In DNA form, the CDR3 reads TGTGCCAGCAGACCCGGGACAGGGCCCGAGACCCAGTACTTC.

The chain combines TRBV20-1 with TRBJ2-7; perhaps TRBD2 as D (7 bases). Trimming took 4 bases from V and 6 from J, leaving 25 bases between them. The CDR3 extends over 16 amino acids. Germline CDR1 is DFQATT and CDR2 is SNEGSKA (reference sequence). CDR3 sequence reads: CSANLAATKGGGEQYF. For the CDR3, the DNA is TGCAGTGCTAATCTAGCGGCAACGAAAGGGGGGGGCGAGCAGTACTTC.

This clonotype was recorded a few times. The DNA of the CDR3 is TGTGCCAGCAGCAACAGCGGGAGCCCTGAGCAGTTCTTC. It yields the protein CASSNSGSPEQFF. The V gene is TRBV11-2, the J gene TRBJ2-1; TRBD2 matches at 8 bases. CDR1 and CDR2 (germline): SGHAT, FQNNGV. V lost 5 bases, J lost 9 bases, and 6 bases stayed unmatched. The CDR3 has 13 amino acids.

This clonotype came up many times. The chain has TRBV12-3 or TRBV12-4 and TRBJ1-5, with D perhaps TRBD1 (6 bases). CDR3 length: 15 amino acids. V was pared by 2 bases and J by 4 bases, with 12 bases between. The CDR3 region has the DNA TGTGCCAGCAGTTTACGGCAGGGGCATAATCAGCCCCAGCATTTT. It is translated as CASSLRQGHNQPQHF.

This rearrangement joins TRBV29-1 to TRBJ2-5, with D tentatively TRBD1 (7 bases). With 2 bases removed from V and 3 bases from J, the gap between germline ends came to 13 bases. Germline-derived CDR1 and CDR2 are SQVTM and ANQGSEA. The CDR3 totals 14 residues. The CDR3, as DNA: TGCAGCGTTGAAACAGGGGAGGCTGAAGAGACCCAGTACTTC. Encoded protein: CSVETGEAEETQYF.